The 20 T cell receptor beta chains in this list originate from one sample, sequenced in a study of blood T cell repertoires in COVID-19. Here immunoSEQ multiplex PCR was the method, and the copy in TCRdb shows in-frame clones only, minus some. This table holds around 130,000 clones, roughly 90% found once. The sample comprised peripheral blood. Every receptor here comes from a man over 45 with active COVID-19.

The V call is TRBV5-6, the J call TRBJ1-5, with D possibly being TRBD1 (6 bases). Trimming shortened V by 1 base and J by 6 bases, and 14 bases separated the two germline ends. This CDR3 spans 15 amino acids. The germline V gene encodes CDR1 SGHDT and CDR2 YYEEEE. This CDR3 is CASSLFGGQGQPQHF. The DNA of the CDR3 is TGTGCCAGCAGCTTGTTCGGGGGGCAGGGTCAGCCCCAGCATTTT.

This sequence joins TRBV13 and TRBJ2-1, with TRBD1 as a possible D gene (6 bases). V lost 4 bases to trimming and J lost 10 bases, with 11 bases between them. The CDR3 has 12 residues. The V gene's germline CDR1 is PRHDT and CDR2 FYEKMQ (reference sequence). Here the CDR3 reads CASSSIRGEQFF. The CDR3 bases are TGTGCCAGCAGCTCAATTAGGGGGGAGCAGTTCTTC.

This clone was seen once. The chain couples TRBV4-1 to TRBJ2-1; TRBD2 matches at 8 bases. Germline trimming cut 4 bases from V and 8 bases from J; bases unmatched to any gene: 10. CDR3 size: 15 residues. Per the germline V gene, CDR1 is MGHRA and CDR2 is YSYEKL. CDR3 protein: CASSPPQRESYEQFF. The CDR3 coding sequence is TGCGCCAGCAGCCCCCCTCAGCGGGAGTCATATGAGCAGTTCTTC.

Comments on this clone: The junction departs from the called germline gene at one end, perhaps through a read error. The chain couples TRBV11-2 to TRBJ1-3, with TRBD1 matching over 8 bases. Per germline, CDR1 SGHAT and CDR2 FQNNGV. The CDR3 is 14 residues long. For the CDR3, the DNA is TGTGCCAGCAGAAAAGACAGGGGCCTCGACGTATCGCATTTT. Protein product: CASRKDRGLDVSHF. Full variable domain (rest looked up from reference TRBV11-2 and TRBJ1-3): EAGVAQSPRYKIIEKRQSVAFWCNPISGHATLYWYQQILGQGPKLLIQFQNNGVVDDSQLPKDRFSAERLKGVDSTLKIQPAKLEDSAVYLCASRKDRGLDVSHFGEGSWLTVV.

This clone has a handful of counts. J is TRBJ1-1 and V is TRBV2; no reliable D call. The ends were cut back, 5 bases at V and 0 bases at J, with 7 bases in the middle. This CDR3 has 13 residues. CDR1 SNHLY and CDR2 FYNNEI come from the germline V gene. In DNA form, the CDR3 reads TGTGCCAGCAGTACACAGATGAACACTGAAGCTTTCTTT. Encoded protein: CASSTQMNTEAFF.

CDR3 nucleotides: TGTGCCAGCTCACGGGGGACGGGGGGTGACGAGCAGTACTTC. This sequence encodes CASSRGTGGDEQYF. This chain joins TRBV18 and TRBJ2-7, with TRBD2 identical over 7 bases. Per the germline V gene, CDR1 is KGHSH and CDR2 is LQKENI. J was trimmed by 5 bases and V by 4 bases; bases with no gene match: 8. The CDR3 consists of 14 residues.

V is TRBV13 and J is TRBJ1-1; 9 nucleotides align to TRBD1. CDR3 length: 15 amino acids. The germline V gene encodes CDR1 PRHDT and CDR2 FYEKMQ (reference sequence). The V gene end was trimmed by 5 bases and the J gene end by 5 bases; junction bases not matched to a gene: 9. The CDR3 coding sequence is TGTGCCAGCAGCCTCCCCCGGGACAGGGAGACTGAAGCTTTCTTT. Protein: CASSLPRDRETEAFF.

V usage is TRBV7-2 and J usage is TRBJ2-5, with 9 positions matching TRBD2. This CDR3 has 17 amino acids. V shed 1 base, J shed 2 bases, and the junction held 8 bases outside the gene matches. CDR1 and CDR2 (germline): SGHTA, FQGNSA. The CDR3 coding sequence is TGTGCCAGCAGCTTAGTAGGAGCGGGAGGACCTCAAGAGACCCAGTACTTC. Translating gives CASSLVGAGGPQETQYF.

The V and J genes are TRBV7-2 and TRBJ2-5; D is perhaps TRBD1 (5 bases). Germline V gene sequence: CDR1 SGHTA, CDR2 FQGNSA. Deletions cut 5 bases from V and 2 bases from J, with 15 bases between. The CDR3 length is 15 residues. As DNA, the CDR3 is TGTGCCAGCAGCCCCCGAAGGGGATGGCAAGAGACCCAGTACTTC. The encoded protein is CASSPRRGWQETQYF.

The gene calls are TRBV11-3 and TRBJ2-5; tentatively, D is TRBD2 (6 bases). Trimming cost V 3 bases and J 5 bases, with 10 bases left between them. This CDR3 has 13 residues. The germline V gene has CDR1 SGHNT and CDR2 YENEEA. CDR3 loop: CASSLWGEETQYF. The CDR3 DNA is TGTGCCAGCAGCTTGTGGGGGGAGGAGACCCAGTACTTC.

The chain joins TRBV6-6 to TRBJ2-6; 7 nucleotides align to TRBD1. CDR3 size: 18 residues. V trimming: 6 bases; J trimming: 4 bases; junction bases outside the gene matches: 15. The V gene's germline CDR1 is MNHNY and CDR2 SVGAGI (reference sequence). The CDR3 here is CASSRTGARISGANVLTF. As DNA, the CDR3 is TGTGCCAGCAGCCGAACAGGGGCCCGAATCTCCGGGGCCAACGTCCTGACTTTC.

This sequence joins TRBV5-4 and TRBJ2-7, with 7 bases identical to TRBD1. CDR3 length: 13 residues. The V gene end was trimmed by 4 bases and the J gene end by 4 bases; junction bases not matched to a gene: 5. Germline lookup yields CDR1 SGHNT and CDR2 YYREEE (reference sequence). As DNA, the CDR3 is TGTGCCAGCAGCCGAGACAGGGCGTACGAGCAGTACGTC. The encoded protein is CASSRDRAYEQYV.

The J gene is TRBJ2-7, the V gene TRBV5-1; D ambiguous. CDR3 length equals 14 residues. The germline gives CDR1 SGHRS, CDR2 YFSETQ. The V and J ends lost 0 bases and 3 bases respectively, with 10 bases between them. The chain's CDR3 is CASSLAETFYEQYF. For the CDR3, the DNA is TGCGCCAGCAGCTTGGCAGAGACTTTCTACGAGCAGTACTTC. The whole variable domain, remainder taken from reference TRBV5-1 and TRBJ2-7, is KAGVTQTPRYLIKTRGQQVTLSCSPISGHRSVSWYQQTPGQGLQFLFEYFSETQRNKGNFPGRFSGRQFSNSRSEMNVSTLELGDSALYLCASSLAETFYEQYFGPGTRLTVT.

The chain has TRBV6-6 and TRBJ2-1, with D possibly being TRBD2 (6 bases). CDR1 is MNHNY, CDR2 SVGAGI, per germline (reference sequence). Between the trimmed V and J ends, which lost 4 bases and 7 bases, there was a span of 14 bases. This CDR3 comprises 14 residues. For the CDR3, the DNA is TGTGCCAGCAGTTTCGGGGGATCGGGGAATGAGCAGTTCTTC. It codes for CASSFGGSGNEQFF.

CDR3 in DNA: TGTGCTAGTGGTTTGCCCCCGGGCGGGGGCACCGGGGAGCTGTTTTTT. Protein product: CASGLPPGGGTGELFF. The V call is TRBV12-5, the J call TRBJ2-2, with TRBD2 matching 7 bases. Trimming removed 2 bases from V and 4 bases from J; junction bases left unmatched: 7. The CDR3 contains 16 residues. In germline, CDR1 is LGHNT, CDR2 FRNRAP.

The CDR3 sequence: CASSLVGGGAEAFF. In nucleotides, the CDR3 is TGTGCCAGCAGCCTTGTCGGCGGGGGAGCTGAAGCTTTCTTT. V usage is TRBV3-1 (or the pseudogene TRBV3-2) and J usage is TRBJ1-1, with D possibly TRBD1 on 5 matching bases. Trimming left V 4 bases short and J 6 bases short, with 15 bases between. The CDR3 contains 14 residues. CDR1 and CDR2 (germline): LGHDT, YNNKEL (reference sequence).

The J gene is TRBJ2-5, the V gene TRBV18, with TRBD1 matching over 8 bases. This CDR3 comprises 14 residues. Germline lookup yields CDR1 KGHSH and CDR2 LQKENI. The junction had 11 bases not matched to a gene; V was cut back by 5 bases and J by 9 bases. CDR3 sequence reads: CASSERTGSKAQYF. As DNA, the CDR3 is TGTGCCAGCTCAGAAAGGACAGGGAGTAAGGCCCAGTACTTC.

The V and J genes are TRBV6-5 and TRBJ1-2, with D perhaps matching TRBD1 (5 bases). V was clipped by 0 bases and J by 6 bases, with 14 bases between them. Germline V gene sequence: CDR1 MNHEY, CDR2 SVGAGI. The CDR3 sequence is 15 residues long. CDR3 residues: CASSYSGGGSHGYTF. CDR3 DNA: TGTGCCAGCAGTTACTCTGGGGGGGGGAGTCATGGCTACACCTTC.

This chain connects TRBV13 to TRBJ1-1, with D possibly TRBD1 on 5 matching bases. The CDR3 runs 14 residues. CDR1 is PRHDT and CDR2 is FYEKMQ in the germline V gene (reference sequence). The V end was cut by 2 bases, the J end by 5 bases, with 12 bases between. CDR3 sequence reads: CASSLRGGATEAFF. Written as DNA, the CDR3 is TGTGCCAGCAGCTTAAGGGGTGGGGCGACTGAAGCTTTCTTT. The complete variable domain, with remaining parts taken from reference TRBV13 and TRBJ1-1, reads AAGVIQSPRHLIKEKRETATLKCYPIPRHDTVYWYQQGPGQDPQFLISFYEKMQSDKGSIPDRFSAQQFSDYHSELNMSSLELGDSALYFCASSLRGGATEAFFGQGTRLTVV.

This chain uses TRBV11-2 with TRBJ1-1; 7 bases are a match to TRBD1. Germline V lookup: CDR1 SGHAT, CDR2 FQNNGV. This CDR3 comprises 14 residues. The trim removed 5 bases at V and 0 bases at J, leaving 3 bases unmatched. CDR3 DNA sequence: TGTGCCAGCAGCGCAGGGGGGCTGAACACTGAAGCTTTCTTT. It yields the protein CASSAGGLNTEAFF.